This entry concerns a single TCR beta chain. Its antigen remains unknown. Using the 5' RACE reads, TCRdb records one entry per CDR3 protein without DNA. Listed are about 440,000 distinct CDR3 sequences; 7.3% falls within the top ten. The data are from a study of T cells expressing NK-cell markers. Findings of the study overall: HCMV specificity of the expanded NKG2C+ T cell clones was not established.

Germline-derived CDR1 and CDR2 are MNHNS and SASEGT. The CDR3 extends over 15 amino acids. Sequenced: blood T cells: a sorted CD56 or NKG2C T cell subset, CD4+ or CD8+ T cells, or bulk PBMC T cells (not recorded which). The V call is TRBV6-1, the J call TRBJ2-3; checking the TCRdb D call of TRBD1 is not possible without DNA. The sequence came from a woman aged 18 to 75 in good health. The CDR3 protein is CASSLRGGATDTQYF.